A single sample gave rise to the 10 T cell receptor beta chains below, sequenced in a study of human T cells and chemical hapten exposure. Stated time point: pre-sensitization, week 0. Described treatment: therapeutic diphenylcyclopropenone sensitization with weekly scalp DPC. One entry per CDR3 protein, called by TCRdb with MiXCR from the RACE reads. The table shows fewer than 350,000 distinct CDR3 sequences, with roughly 7.4% occurring only once. Source: whole blood, taken in connection with sensitization to the hapten diphenylcyclopropenone (DPC). The receptors were sampled from a man between 18 and 35 years old with alopecia areata. Some clones in this sample may be carry-over from other donors' samples.

This clonotype was counted many times. The chain employs TRBV27 and TRBJ2-7; the match to TRBD1 covers 7 bases. Germline-derived CDR1 and CDR2 are MNHEY and SMNVEV (reference sequence). With V trimmed by 7 bases and J by 3 bases, 12 bases remained unmatched. The CDR3 length is 15 residues. CDR3 sequence reads: CASTQLGTDIYEQYF. CDR3 bases: TGTGCCAGCACCCAGCTCGGGACAGATATCTACGAGCAGTACTTC.

Note on this clonotype: A much larger clone sits a single nucleotide away, making a read error possible. The chain uses TRBV29-1 and TRBJ2-4; 9 bases match TRBD1. CDR1 is SQVTM and CDR2 is ANQGSEA in the germline V gene. The J segment lost 6 bases and the V segment lost 4 bases, leaving 7 bases of the junction unmatched. The CDR3 sequence is 14 residues long. This CDR3 reads CSVVWDREGNIQYF. CDR3 DNA sequence: TGCAGCGTTGTCTGGGACAGGGAGGGAAACATTCAGTACTTC.

This clonotype was recorded many times. This chain uses TRBV3-1 with TRBJ1-1; perhaps TRBD1 as D (6 bases). Trimming took off 4 bases at V and 1 base at J, with 16 bases between the two ends. The CDR3 contains 16 residues. Germline V gene sequence: CDR1 LGHDT, CDR2 YNNKEL (reference sequence). The CDR3 DNA follows: TGTGCCAGCAGCCTTCTGACAGGTAACAAGAACACTGAAGCTTTCTTT. Its translation is CASSLLTGNKNTEAFF.

Ten or more counts support this clonotype. The V and J genes are TRBV7-8 and TRBJ1-5, with D hard to call. The ends were cut back, 5 bases at V and 0 bases at J, with 2 bases in the middle. The CDR3 runs to 12 residues. Germline V gives CDR1 SGHVS, CDR2 FQNEAQ. The CDR3 spells CASSISNQPQHF. CDR3 DNA: TGTGCCAGCAGCATTAGCAATCAGCCCCAGCATTTT.

This clonotype was found many times. V gene TRBV6-4 combines with J gene TRBJ2-2, with D possibly matching TRBD2 (5 bases). V was pared by 5 bases and J by 1 base, with 5 bases between. The CDR3 length is 13 residues. The germline V gene has CDR1 MRHNA and CDR2 SNTAGT. CDR3 DNA sequence: TGTGCCAGCAGTAGCGGGAACACCGGGGAGCTGTTTTTT. Protein sequence: CASSSGNTGELFF.

This clonotype was recorded a few times. The genes are TRBV7-9 and TRBJ2-1, with TRBD1 matching over 7 bases. The CDR3 contains 15 residues. Trimming at V came to 1 base and at J to 0 bases, leaving 0 bases not matched to a gene. Germline CDR1 and CDR2: SEHNR and FQNEAQ (reference sequence). The CDR3 protein is CASSLEGASYNEQFF. The CDR3 DNA is TGTGCCAGCAGCTTAGAGGGGGCCTCCTACAATGAGCAGTTCTTC.

This clonotype was picked up many times. This chain joins TRBV18 and TRBJ1-2; 7 nucleotides agree with TRBD1. Germline trimming cut 6 bases from V and 3 bases from J; bases unmatched to any gene: 1. CDR1 KGHSH and CDR2 LQKENI come from the germline V gene. CDR3 length: 12 residues. The CDR3: CASSGQDYGYTF. For the CDR3, the DNA is TGTGCCAGCTCCGGACAGGACTATGGCTACACCTTC. Full variable domain (missing parts from reference TRBV18 and TRBJ1-2): NAGVMQNPRHLVRRRGQEARLRCSPMKGHSHVYWYRQLPEEGLKFMVYLQKENIIDESGMPKERFSAEFPKEGPSILRIQQVVRGDSAAYFCASSGQDYGYTFGSGTRLTVV.

The table lists this clonotype with a few counts. The chain uses TRBV11-2 and TRBJ1-4; 8 bases align to TRBD1. This CDR3 region has 20 residues. The ends lost 3 bases at V and 2 bases at J; junction bases unmatched: 17. Germline loops: CDR1 SGHAT, CDR2 FQNNGV. CDR3 loop: CASSFDGTGGLLGTNEKLFF. In nucleotides, the CDR3 is TGTGCCAGCAGCTTCGACGGGACAGGCGGCCTCTTAGGGACTAATGAAAAACTGTTTTTT.

There are a few counts of this clonotype. The rearrangement links TRBV6-5 to TRBJ2-7; D may be TRBD1 or TRBD2 (6 bases each). Trimming stripped 9 bases from V and 0 bases from J, with 12 bases between. The CDR3 has 13 amino acids. Germline CDR1 reads MNHEY; CDR2 reads SVGAGI. Here the CDR3 DNA reads TGTGCCAGTGCCCGGGGGCTCTCCTACGAGCAGTACTTC. It is translated as CASARGLSYEQYF.

This clonotype was recorded at least ten times. This rearrangement joins TRBV6-2 or TRBV6-3 to TRBJ2-6; D is ambiguous. V was shortened by 5 bases and J by 0 bases, with 11 bases between the two germline ends. This CDR3 contains 16 residues. Germline values: CDR1 MNHEY, CDR2 SVGEGT. The CDR3 loop reads CASSPPGDSGANVLTF. Written as DNA, the CDR3 is TGTGCCAGCAGTCCGCCTGGGGACTCTGGGGCCAACGTCCTGACTTTC.